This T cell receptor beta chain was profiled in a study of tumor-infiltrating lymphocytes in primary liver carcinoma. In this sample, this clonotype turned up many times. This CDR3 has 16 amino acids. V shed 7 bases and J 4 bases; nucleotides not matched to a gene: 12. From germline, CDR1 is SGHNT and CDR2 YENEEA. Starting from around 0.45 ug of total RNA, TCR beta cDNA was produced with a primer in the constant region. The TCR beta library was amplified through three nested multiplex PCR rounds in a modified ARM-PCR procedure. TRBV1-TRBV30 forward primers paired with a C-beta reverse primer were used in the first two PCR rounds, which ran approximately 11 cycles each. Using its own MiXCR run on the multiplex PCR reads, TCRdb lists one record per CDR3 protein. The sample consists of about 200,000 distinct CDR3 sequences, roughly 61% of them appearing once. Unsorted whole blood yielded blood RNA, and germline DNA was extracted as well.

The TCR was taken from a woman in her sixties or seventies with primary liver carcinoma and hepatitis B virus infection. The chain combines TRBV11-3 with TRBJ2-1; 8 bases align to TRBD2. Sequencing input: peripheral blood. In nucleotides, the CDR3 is TGTGCCAGCACCCTTTCACAGCGGGAGTCGTACAATGAGCAGTTCTTC. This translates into CASTLSQRESYNEQFF.